The 15 T cell receptor beta chains below were found in one sample sequenced in a study of esophageal squamous cell carcinoma under preoperative chemotherapy. As to time point: before preoperative PTX-NDP chemotherapy. TCRdb ran MiXCR on the PCR reads and lists one entry per CDR3 protein. The sample holds 10,000 to 15,000 distinct CDR3 sequences, around half seen once. Collection of the sample occurred from a patient given preoperative chemotherapy. These TCRs come from a human donor with esophageal squamous cell carcinoma. The donor label of this sample is uncertain.

The chain employs TRBV6-5 and TRBJ2-1; D gene ambiguous. Trimming pared 2 bases from V and 6 bases from J, leaving 14 bases between. CDR1 MNHEY and CDR2 SVGAGI come from the germline V gene. The CDR3 length is 15 residues. The CDR3 region is CASSYGRAQPNEQFF. In nucleotides, the CDR3 is TGTGCCAGCAGTTACGGTAGGGCCCAGCCCAATGAGCAGTTCTTC.

This clonotype was observed many times. The chain joins TRBV7-2 to TRBJ2-5; 9 bases fit TRBD1. The CDR3 has 15 residues. Per germline, CDR1 SGHTA and CDR2 FQGNSA. Trimming cost V 3 bases and J 4 bases; bases outside gene matches: 6. CDR3 DNA: TGTGCCAGCAGCTTTAGCACAGGGGGCCTAGAGACCCAGTACTTC. It is translated as CASSFSTGGLETQYF.

Many counts were recorded for this clonotype. The V call is TRBV10-1, the J call TRBJ2-1; tentatively, D is TRBD2 (5 bases). Germline CDR1 and CDR2: WNHNN and SYGVQD (reference sequence). The V end was cut by 8 bases, the J end by 4 bases, with 15 bases between. The CDR3 is 14 amino acids. The CDR3 here is CASPGIGFYNEQFF. CDR3 nucleotide sequence: TGCGCCAGCCCCGGGATTGGGTTTTACAATGAGCAGTTCTTC.

This clonotype was observed at least ten times. The chain combines TRBV6-1 with TRBJ2-7, with 8 bases identical to TRBD1. The ends lost 4 bases at V and 0 bases at J; junction bases unmatched: 8. The CDR3 loop spans 16 amino acids. The germline V gene has CDR1 MNHNS and CDR2 SASEGT. CDR3: CASSGPGGGSSYEQYF. As DNA, the CDR3 is TGTGCCAGCAGTGGCCCAGGGGGCGGAAGCTCCTACGAGCAGTACTTC.

The rearrangement links TRBV6-1 to TRBJ2-2; no reliable D call. Germline CDR1 and CDR2: MNHNS and SASEGT. This CDR3 region has 12 residues. Trimming stripped 5 bases from V and 6 bases from J, with 7 bases between. This CDR3 is CASSPVSGELFF. In nucleotides, the CDR3 is TGTGCCAGCAGTCCGGTCTCCGGGGAGCTGTTTTTT.

This clonotype was found a few times. Its ends do not fully match the called genes, so a read error is possible. The chain joins TRBV30 to TRBJ2-1; D is unclear. The germline V gene encodes CDR1 GTSNPN and CDR2 SVGIG (reference sequence). The length of the CDR3 is 23 residues. Written as DNA, the CDR3 is TGTGCCTGGCCTCAACTTCTTTCTTTACTCCAGATTCCTCGGAGCCTTGAACATGCTAAAGTACACTGG. Its translation: CAWPQLLSLLQIPRSLEHAKVHW.

This clonotype came up many times. This chain joins TRBV6-1 and TRBJ2-5; D remains ambiguous. TRBJ2-7 explains the end of the DNA better; the J call may be wrong. The CDR3 extends over 11 amino acids. CDR1 and CDR2 from the germline V gene are MNHNS and SASEGT. CDR3 protein: CASRNAGEQYF. As DNA, the CDR3 is TGTGCCAGCAGAAACGCCGGCGAGCAGTACTTC.

This clonotype was detected a few times. The chain joins TRBV7-8 to TRBJ2-1, with D tentatively TRBD2 (6 bases). V dropped 3 bases and J dropped 10 bases, with 13 bases sitting between them. The CDR3 is made up of 13 amino acids. The germline V gene has CDR1 SGHVS and CDR2 FQNEAQ. CDR3 region: CASSLGGVNEQFF. CDR3 DNA: TGTGCCAGCAGCTTGGGGGGAGTCAACGAGCAGTTCTTC.

In its sample, this clonotype was seen a few times. J is TRBJ1-1 and V is TRBV6-1, with a tentative D call TRBD1 (6 bases). CDR1 and CDR2 from the germline V gene are MNHNS and SASEGT. This CDR3 has 11 residues. V was shortened by 7 bases and J by 10 bases, with 13 bases between the two germline ends. CDR3 residues: CASTEGGRAFF. The CDR3 DNA is TGTGCCAGCACCGAGGGGGGGAGAGCTTTCTTT.

The gene calls are TRBV12-3 or TRBV12-4 and TRBJ1-1; D gene uncertain. Between the trimmed V and J ends, which lost 4 bases and 4 bases, there was a span of 10 bases. This CDR3 is built from 13 residues. The CDR3 is CASSSHPGTEAFF. The CDR3 coding sequence is TGTGCCAGCAGTTCTCACCCCGGCACTGAAGCTTTCTTT.

The genes are TRBV10-1 and TRBJ2-3; D gene unclear. V was trimmed by 2 bases and J by 4 bases, leaving 4 bases between them. The length of the CDR3 is 12 residues. CDR1 and CDR2 from the germline V gene are WNHNN and SYGVQD (reference sequence). CDR3 DNA sequence: TGCGCCAGCAGTGAGCGAGCAGATACGCAGTATTTT. It yields the protein CASSERADTQYF.

This chain joins TRBV11-1 and TRBJ2-4, with D unclear. The assigned J gene may be wrong: the sequence end matches TRBJ2-5 better. The CDR3 has 14 amino acids. Germline lookup yields CDR1 SGHAT and CDR2 FQDESV (reference sequence). CDR3: CASSWLGYQETQYF. DNA of the CDR3: TGTGCCAGCAGCTGGTTGGGGTACCAAGAGACCCAGTACTTC.

The chain couples TRBV7-2 to TRBJ2-5, with D perhaps TRBD1 (6 bases). Trimming shortened V by 4 bases and J by 5 bases, and 14 bases separated the two germline ends. The germline CDR1 and CDR2 sequences are SGHTA and FQGNSA. This CDR3 is 14 amino acids long. The CDR3: CASSSRGFAETQYF. CDR3 DNA: TGTGCCAGCAGCTCGAGGGGGTTCGCCGAGACCCAGTACTTC.

The gene calls are TRBV11-3 and TRBJ2-2; 11 nucleotides agree with TRBD1. This CDR3 is 16 amino acids long. Trimming took 8 bases from V and 5 from J; bases not matched to a gene: 10. CDR1 SGHNT and CDR2 YENEEA come from the germline V gene. As DNA, the CDR3 is TGTGCCAGCGGAAGGACAGGGGGCGCGGGAACCGGGGAGCTGTTTTTT. This gives the protein CASGRTGGAGTGELFF.

In its sample, this clonotype was seen a few times. The V and J genes are TRBV12-3 or TRBV12-4 and TRBJ2-1; 9 positions agree with TRBD2. The V and J ends lost 1 base and 4 bases, in that order; junction bases with no gene match: 8. The CDR3 loop spans 17 amino acids. The CDR3 DNA is TGTGCCAGCAGTTTAGTAGTTAGCGGGGGTGCGTACAATGAGCAGTTCTTC. It is translated as CASSLVVSGGAYNEQFF.